The clone carrying this T cell receptor beta chain came up many times. Per the authors' pipeline: Reference gene primer amplification yielded estimated nucleated cell counts. Libraries were prepared by immunoSEQ multiplex PCR; TCRdb keeps only in-frame clonotypes and omits some of them. D and trimming were read from the DNA, whereas the V and J calls and clone size are those reported in that table. The sample lists around 270,000 clones, about 88% seen once, with around 1.8% in the top ten. The CDR3 has 15 amino acids. V was cut by 6 bases and J by 1 base, with 16 bases left in between. Germline V gives CDR1 LNHDA, CDR2 SQIVND (reference sequence). This specimen comes from a study of blood T cell repertoires in COVID-19. Study-level background: Acute and convalescent COVID-19 samples came from the United States, Italy and Spain. Sample material is recorded as cDNA or gDNA derived from T cells, B-cell-depleted T cells, or PBMCs.

The specimen sequenced was peripheral blood. V and J are TRBV19 and TRBJ2-7, with a possible D match to TRBD1 (5 bases). This clonotype was obtained from a young man with active or convalescent COVID-19. The CDR3 nucleotides read TGTGCCAGTAGCCTAAAACTCGACAGTTCCTACGAGCAGTACTTC. This translates into CASSLKLDSSYEQYF.